Below are 22 T cell receptor beta chains sequenced from a single sample in a study of T-cell memory formation after mild COVID-19 (dated by TCRdb to 2020 to 2022). The receptor library was made with 5' RACE. Data came from an Illumina NovaSeq 6000. TCRdb reanalyzed the raw reads on its own, using fastp at Q25 for trimming and MiXCR for clone calling, and kept in-frame beta chains. Each entry merges the rows of one CDR3 protein and shows their most common DNA and genes. The sample records some 290,000 distinct CDR3 sequences, around 15% of which are singletons. The top ten constitute approximately 23% of the sample. Sequencing was carried out using PBMCs or a T cell subset sorted from them (not recorded which). The receptor source for this set is a man aged 18 to 30 who had mild COVID-19 (a few samples of this study predate the infection). The sample titles of this study are shuffled in the database, so cell type and time point are left out; the donor was told from shared clones.

The gene calls are TRBV7-6 and TRBJ2-2; TRBD2 aligns across 10 bases. The CDR3 runs 18 residues. V was clipped by 2 bases and J by 0 bases; unmatched bases: 6. Germline CDR1 is SGHVS and CDR2 is FNYEAQ. The CDR3 nucleotides read TGTGCCAGCAGCTTACGTTCTAGCGGGGGCCCGAACACCGGGGAGCTGTTTTTT. It codes for CASSLRSSGGPNTGELFF.

In DNA form, the CDR3 reads TGCAGTGCCCCTGCCCCTAGACAGGGTACAGATACGCAGTATTTT. It encodes CSAPAPRQGTDTQYF. The V and J genes are TRBV20-1 and TRBJ2-3; 7 nucleotides agree with TRBD1. In germline, CDR1 is DFQATT, CDR2 SNEGSKA (reference sequence). Unmatched junction bases numbered 12, after V lost 6 bases and J lost 3 bases. This CDR3 has 15 residues.

The chain uses TRBV9 and TRBJ2-3; a weak D match, TRBD1 (5 bases). The CDR3 has 11 amino acids. Per germline, CDR1 SGDLS and CDR2 YYNGEE. The V and J ends lost 10 bases and 8 bases respectively, with 14 bases between them. The CDR3 reads CASGLGSTQYF. DNA for the CDR3: TGTGCCTCAGGGTTGGGGTCTACGCAGTATTTT.

By share, this clonotype counts as medium-sized. The chain carries TRBV7-2 and TRBJ2-2, with 7 positions matching TRBD1. CDR1 is SGHTA and CDR2 is FQGNSA in the germline V gene. V shed 1 base, J shed 0 bases, and the junction held 2 bases outside the gene matches. CDR3 length: 16 residues. CDR3 coding DNA: TGTGCCAGCAGCTTAGTAGGGGGCGCGAACACCGGGGAGCTGTTTTTT. As protein: CASSLVGGANTGELFF.

This chain connects TRBV11-2 to TRBJ2-7; D might be TRBD2 (5 bases). There are 13 residues in the CDR3. V lost 4 bases and J 0 bases, leaving 7 bases between the germline ends. The V gene's germline CDR1 is SGHAT and CDR2 FQNNGV. In nucleotides, the CDR3 is TGTGCCAGCAGCTCAGCGGTCTCCTACGAGCAGTACTTC. Translating it yields CASSSAVSYEQYF. Together with reference TRBV11-2 and TRBJ2-7, the CDR3 gives the full variable domain: EAGVAQSPRYKIIEKRQSVAFWCNPISGHATLYWYQQILGQGPKLLIQFQNNGVVDDSQLPKDRFSAERLKGVDSTLKIQPAKLEDSAVYLCASSSAVSYEQYFGPGTRLTVT.

This clonotype was seen only a few times. This chain connects TRBV12-3 or TRBV12-4 to TRBJ1-3; a possible D gene is TRBD1 (6 bases). V was cut by 6 bases and J by 8 bases, with 11 bases left in between. CDR3 length: 12 amino acids. For the CDR3, the DNA is TGTGCCAGCAGCTCACAGGGCCACACCATATATTTT. This translates into CASSSQGHTIYF.

The genes are TRBV24-1 and TRBJ1-5, with TRBD1 matching over 9 bases. The CDR3 loop spans 16 amino acids. V shed 4 bases, J shed 4 bases, and the junction held 7 bases outside the gene matches. The V gene's germline CDR1 is KGHDR and CDR2 SFDVKD. Written as DNA, the CDR3 is TGTGCCACCAGTGACCCGGGGACAGGGTTTAATCAGCCCCAGCATTTT. Residues: CATSDPGTGFNQPQHF.

The rearrangement joins TRBV10-3 to TRBJ1-2; D is ambiguous. This CDR3 has 13 amino acids. The V end lost 7 bases, the J end lost 1 base, and 10 bases lay between the germline ends. CDR1 is ENHRY and CDR2 is SYGVKD in the germline V gene. Here the CDR3 DNA reads TGTGCCATCACCGCGGGCCTTAACTATGGCTACACCTTC. This gives the protein CAITAGLNYGYTF.

This clonotype was counted only a few times. The chain employs TRBV20-1 and TRBJ1-3, with D possibly matching TRBD1 (6 bases). V was clipped by 2 bases and J by 4 bases, with 9 bases between them. Looked up from germline, CDR1 is DFQATT and CDR2 is SNEGSKA (reference sequence). CDR3 length equals 13 residues. The CDR3 nucleotides are TGCAGTGCTAGAACAGGGTGGGGAAACACCATATATTTT. Translating it yields CSARTGWGNTIYF.

The CDR3 nucleotides read TGTGCCAGCAGTTACGTAGGGACAGGGGGAAGGAATGAGCAGTTCTTC. Its translation is CASSYVGTGGRNEQFF. This chain uses TRBV6-2 or TRBV6-3 with TRBJ2-1, with 11 positions matching TRBD1. The CDR3 spans 16 residues. The V segment lost 2 bases and the J segment 7 bases; nucleotides outside the gene matches: 7. Germline CDR1 is MNHEY and CDR2 is SVGEGT.

This rearrangement joins TRBV12-3 or TRBV12-4 to TRBJ1-1; D unclear. This CDR3 comprises 14 residues. Trimming cost V 6 bases and J 3 bases, with 14 bases left between them. In nucleotides, the CDR3 is TGTGCCAGCAGACCCTATGGAGCGCACACTGAAGCTTTCTTT. Its protein is CASRPYGAHTEAFF.

This clonotype was counted a single time. This rearrangement joins TRBV5-1 to TRBJ1-2; 7 bases align to TRBD1. The J segment lost 6 bases and the V segment lost 3 bases, leaving 14 bases of the junction unmatched. The CDR3 sequence is 16 residues long. CDR1 SGHRS and CDR2 YFSETQ come from the germline V gene. This CDR3 reads CASSSRTDRAGDGYTF. The CDR3 bases are TGCGCCAGCAGCTCCAGGACAGACAGGGCGGGAGATGGCTACACCTTC.

The gene calls are TRBV4-1 and TRBJ2-7; D remains unclear. In germline, CDR1 is MGHRA, CDR2 YSYEKL. The CDR3 length is 14 residues. Trimming removed 1 base from V and 0 bases from J, with 7 bases in between. The CDR3 is CASSQGYSSYEQYF. The DNA of the CDR3 is TGCGCCAGCAGCCAAGGGTACAGCTCCTACGAGCAGTACTTC.

This clonotype has a handful of counts. V usage is TRBV7-2 and J usage is TRBJ2-3; D possibly corresponds to TRBD2 (5 bases). V dropped 1 base and J dropped 1 base, with 9 bases sitting between them. The germline gives CDR1 SGHTA, CDR2 FQGNSA. The CDR3 covers 15 residues. CDR3: CASSLVFGGTDTQYF. In DNA form, the CDR3 reads TGTGCCAGCAGCTTAGTCTTCGGGGGCACAGATACGCAGTATTTT.

The CDR3 here is CASSDREGRPQHF. CDR3 nucleotides: TGTGCCAGCAGCGACAGGGAGGGAAGGCCCCAGCATTTT. The rearrangement links TRBV2 to TRBJ1-5; TRBD1 agrees at 7 bases. Germline V gene lookup returns CDR1 SNHLY and CDR2 FYNNEI. This CDR3 has 13 amino acids. V trimming: 6 bases; J trimming: 9 bases; junction bases outside the gene matches: 8.

The J gene is TRBJ1-2, the V gene TRBV6-2 or TRBV6-3, with D perhaps matching TRBD1 (5 bases). Trimming cost V 5 bases and J 0 bases, with 22 bases left between them. Per the germline V gene, CDR1 is MNHEY and CDR2 is SVGEGT. This CDR3 is 18 amino acids long. The CDR3 bases are TGTGCCAGCAGTGTCCACCGTGAGTACAGGACCCCTAACTATGGCTACACCTTC. The encoded protein is CASSVHREYRTPNYGYTF.

This clonotype was detected only a few times. The chain joins TRBV6-6 to TRBJ1-1; D ambiguous. Germline-derived CDR1 and CDR2 are MNHNY and SVGAGI (reference sequence). This CDR3 comprises 13 residues. V was shortened by 8 bases and J by 4 bases, with 14 bases between the two germline ends. The CDR3 reads CASQATGSTEAFF. In DNA, the CDR3 is TGTGCCAGCCAAGCAACGGGGTCCACTGAAGCTTTCTTT.

This clonotype showed up just a few times. The V call is TRBV6-6, the J call TRBJ2-7; 7 bases map to TRBD1. The ends lost 7 bases at V and 5 bases at J; junction bases unmatched: 11. Germline CDR1 MNHNY, CDR2 SVGAGI (reference sequence). This CDR3 spans 14 amino acids. CDR3 sequence (DNA): TGTGCCAGCAAAATGGACAGGCGGCGCCACGAGCAGTACTTC. Encoded protein: CASKMDRRRHEQYF.

The chain uses TRBV24-1 and TRBJ2-7; 7 bases match TRBD1. The CDR3 has 12 amino acids. V gave up 8 bases and J gave up 2 bases; unmatched junction bases: 2. Per the germline V gene, CDR1 is KGHDR and CDR2 is SFDVKD. CDR3 protein: CATNRGPYEQYV. Here the CDR3 DNA reads TGTGCCACCAACAGGGGACCCTACGAGCAGTACGTC.

This clonotype was seen ten or more times. The chain is built from TRBV5-1 and TRBJ2-7, with D hard to call. Germline V CDR1 and CDR2: SGHRS, YFSETQ. The CDR3 runs 13 residues. The ends were cut back, 4 bases at V and 0 bases at J, with 8 bases in the middle. This CDR3 is CASSPGSSYEQYF. The CDR3 DNA is TGCGCCAGCAGCCCCGGGTCCTCCTACGAGCAGTACTTC.

This chain connects TRBV4-1 to TRBJ2-7; D is unresolved. This CDR3 is 14 amino acids long. Germline V gives CDR1 MGHRA, CDR2 YSYEKL. Trimming stripped 0 bases from V and 2 bases from J, with 8 bases between. CDR3 nucleotide sequence: TGCGCCAGCAGCCAAGAACGGGTTACCTACGAGCAGTACTTC. Protein product: CASSQERVTYEQYF.

The CDR3 loop reads CASSPRDSGVAFF. CDR3 bases: TGTGCCAGCAGCCCCCGGGACAGCGGGGTGGCTTTCTTT. V and J are TRBV7-9 and TRBJ1-1; 7 positions agree with TRBD1. J gave up 11 bases and V 5 bases, and 11 bases lay outside the gene matches. This CDR3 is built from 13 residues. From germline, CDR1 is SEHNR and CDR2 FQNEAQ (reference sequence).